The entry below gives a single T cell receptor beta chain sequence along with its context. This entry comes from a study of blood T cell repertoires in COVID-19. Across the study: Acute and convalescent COVID-19 specimens originated in the United States, Italy and Spain. T cells, B-cell-depleted T cells, or PBMCs supplied cDNA or gDNA.

Using immunoSEQ multiplex PCR, the repertoire was profiled, and TCRdb retains in-frame clones only, with some absent. The sample holds over 65,000 clones; roughly 90% are singletons and the top ten take around 1.2%. J was trimmed by 1 base and V by 8 bases; bases with no gene match: 5. Germline CDR1 reads SEHNR; CDR2 reads FQNEAQ (reference sequence). The CDR3 has 14 amino acids. The TCR was taken from a woman aged 55 to 70 with acute or convalescent COVID-19. This rearrangement joins TRBV7-9 to TRBJ1-1, with 9 bases lining up with TRBD1. Input material: peripheral blood. The CDR3 DNA is TGTGCCAGCTCGAGGACAGGGGCGAACACTGAAGCTTTCTTT. Translated: CASSRTGANTEAFF.